This paragraph reports one T cell receptor (beta chain). Authors' analysis steps: Researchers report that nucleated cell counts were estimated from reference gene primer amplification. TCRdb's table, derived via immunoSEQ multiplex PCR, lists solely in-frame clones and lacks some. V and J calls and clone size are those listed in that table; D and trimming were worked out from the DNA. Among hundreds of thousands of clones listed, 70% to 90% were seen once. The data stem from a study of blood T cell repertoires in COVID-19. Across the study: T cells, B-cell-depleted T cells, or PBMCs supplied cDNA or gDNA.

Sequencing input: PBMCs or T cells enriched from blood (not recorded which). The sequence was obtained from a woman aged 40 to 50 who had recovered from COVID-19.

CDR3 sequence reads: CASSVQGFGYTF. CDR3 DNA: TGTGCCAGTAGTGTACAGGGATTTGGCTACACCTTC. The chain carries TRBV19 and TRBJ1-2; possibly TRBD1 for D (6 bases). Looked up from germline, CDR1 is LNHDA and CDR2 is SQIVND (reference sequence). This CDR3 spans 12 amino acids. Trimming removed 5 bases from V and 7 bases from J, with 11 bases in between.